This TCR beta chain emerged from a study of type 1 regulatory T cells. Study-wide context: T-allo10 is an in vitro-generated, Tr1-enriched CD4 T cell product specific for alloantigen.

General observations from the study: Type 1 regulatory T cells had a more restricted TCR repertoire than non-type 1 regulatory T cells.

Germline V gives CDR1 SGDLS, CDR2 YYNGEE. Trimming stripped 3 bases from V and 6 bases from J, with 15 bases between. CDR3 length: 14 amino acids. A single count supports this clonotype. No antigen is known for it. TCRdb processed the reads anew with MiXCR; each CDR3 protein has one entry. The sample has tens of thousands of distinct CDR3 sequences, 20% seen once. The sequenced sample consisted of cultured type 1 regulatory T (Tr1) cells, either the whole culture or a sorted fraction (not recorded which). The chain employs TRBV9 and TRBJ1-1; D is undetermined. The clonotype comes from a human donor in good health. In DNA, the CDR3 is TGTGCCAGCAGCGGATCGTCAGCCCACTCTGAAGCTTTCTTT. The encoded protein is CASSGSSAHSEAFF. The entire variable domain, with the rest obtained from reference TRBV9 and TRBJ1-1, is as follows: DSGVTQTPKHLITATGQRVTLRCSPRSGDLSVYWYQQSLDQGLQFLIQYYNGEERAKGNILERFSAQQFPDLHSELNLSSLELGDSALYFCASSGSSAHSEAFFGQGTRLTVV.